Presented here are 15 T cell receptor beta chains from one specimen sequenced in a study of T-cell reconstitution after alpha-beta-depleted transplantation in children. Using unique molecular identifiers, the investigators prepared the TCRbeta library. Each CDR3 protein is one row after TCRdb ran MiXCR on the PCR reads. The repertoire holds about 540,000 distinct CDR3 sequences, with 20% to 30% as singletons. The sequencing here drew on PBMCs, taken before TCRalphabeta/CD19-depleted stem cell transplant. The receptors here all came from a boy under three years old with Wiskott-Aldrich syndrome, due to receive a stem cell transplant.

The rearrangement uses TRBV5-1 and TRBJ2-1, with D possibly TRBD2 on 6 matching bases. The CDR3 is 16 residues long. The germline V and J ends were trimmed by 2 bases and 4 bases, with 16 bases remaining between them. From germline, CDR1 is SGHRS and CDR2 YFSETQ. In DNA form, the CDR3 reads TGCGCCAGCAGCTTTAGCGGAGCTGGGGTGTACAATGAGCAGTTCTTC. It translates to CASSFSGAGVYNEQFF. Using reference TRBV5-1 and TRBJ2-1 for the parts outside the CDR3, the full variable domain is KAGVTQTPRYLIKTRGQQVTLSCSPISGHRSVSWYQQTPGQGLQFLFEYFSETQRNKGNFPGRFSGRQFSNSRSEMNVSTLELGDSALYLCASSFSGAGVYNEQFFGPGTRLTVL.

The chain uses TRBV5-1 and TRBJ2-5; 9 bases align to TRBD2. Looked up from germline, CDR1 is SGHRS and CDR2 is YFSETQ. The CDR3 is 15 amino acids. Trimming took 4 bases from V and 5 from J; bases not matched to a gene: 9. The CDR3 nucleotides are TGCGCCAGCAGCCTCCGGCTAGCGGGAAGTGAGACCCAGTACTTC. The encoded protein is CASSLRLAGSETQYF.

CDR3 bases: TGTGCCAGCAGCAAAGGAGGAGGGTGCGAGACCCAGTACTTC. Amino acids: CASSKGGGCETQYF. This chain uses TRBV21-1 with TRBJ2-5; the table gives TRBD2 as D, unverified against the DNA. TRBV21-1 is a pseudogene segment. This CDR3 spans 14 amino acids.

The chain employs TRBV4-1 and TRBJ2-1; the D gene is possibly TRBD2 (7 bases). V was pared by 4 bases and J by 6 bases, with 22 bases between. Germline CDR1 reads MGHRA; CDR2 reads YSYEKL. The CDR3 contains 17 residues. The chain's CDR3 is CASSPRGRASSLNEQFF. CDR3 nucleotides: TGCGCCAGCAGCCCAAGGGGGAGGGCCTCCTCACTCAATGAGCAGTTCTTC.

This clonotype was observed at least ten times. The genes are TRBV5-1 and TRBJ2-7; TRBD2 agrees at 10 bases. The V gene's germline CDR1 is SGHRS and CDR2 YFSETQ. The CDR3 loop spans 16 amino acids. With 4 bases clipped from V and 0 bases from J, the junction kept 7 bases outside the gene matches. CDR3 bases: TGCGCCAGCAGCCCGGAGGGACTAGCGTACTCCTACGAGCAGTACTTC. Translating it yields CASSPEGLAYSYEQYF.

The chain recombines TRBV5-1 with TRBJ2-1; D not resolved. CDR1 and CDR2 (germline): SGHRS, YFSETQ. The germline V and J ends were trimmed by 0 bases and 4 bases, with 11 bases remaining between them. The CDR3 runs 15 residues. CDR3 sequence (DNA): TGCGCCAGCAGCTTGGATAGCCCGTCGTACAATGAGCAGTTCTTC. Protein product: CASSLDSPSYNEQFF.

This chain connects TRBV5-1 to TRBJ2-1; D uncertain. The V gene's germline CDR1 is SGHRS and CDR2 YFSETQ. The V end was cut by 4 bases, the J end by 7 bases, with 30 bases between. The CDR3 loop spans 19 amino acids. CDR3 sequence reads: CASSMDFGRSRLVSNEQFF. The DNA for the CDR3 is TGCGCCAGCAGCATGGATTTCGGGCGGAGCAGGTTGGTGTCGAATGAGCAGTTCTTC.

This clonotype was seen only a few times. The chain recombines TRBV27 with TRBJ2-3, with a possible D match to TRBD1 (6 bases). Looked up from germline, CDR1 is MNHEY and CDR2 is SMNVEV (reference sequence). This CDR3 has 17 amino acids. With 1 base removed from V and 0 bases from J, the gap between germline ends came to 14 bases. This chain's CDR3 is CASSLWGRGSSTDTQYF. The DNA for the CDR3 is TGTGCCAGCAGTTTATGGGGCAGGGGTTCTAGCACAGATACGCAGTATTTT.

This CDR3 reads CASGDGTILEQYF. DNA for the CDR3: TGCGCCAGCGGAGATGGGACGATCCTAGAGCAGTACTTC. The J gene is TRBJ2-7, the V gene TRBV5-1, with D possibly called TRBD1 or TRBD2 (5 bases each). Germline V gene lookup returns CDR1 SGHRS and CDR2 YFSETQ. This CDR3 spans 13 amino acids. Trimming took 7 bases from V and 7 from J, leaving 18 bases between them.

V gene TRBV5-1 combines with J gene TRBJ2-2, with 8 bases that match TRBD1. CDR3 length: 15 residues. V gave up 4 bases and J gave up 7 bases; unmatched junction bases: 9. Germline CDR1 is SGHRS and CDR2 is YFSETQ. CDR3: CASSPRRGLNGELFF. The CDR3 bases are TGCGCCAGCAGCCCCCGCAGGGGGCTGAACGGGGAGCTGTTTTTT.

The J gene is TRBJ1-5, the V gene TRBV6-1, with 7 bases lining up with TRBD1. V lost 4 bases and J lost 2; bases outside the gene matches: 5. The germline V gene has CDR1 MNHNS and CDR2 SASEGT. This CDR3 is built from 15 residues. The CDR3 bases are TGTGCCAGCAGTGCCGACAGGGTGCGCAATCAGCCCCAGCATTTT. Protein sequence: CASSADRVRNQPQHF.

The rearrangement joins TRBV28 to TRBJ1-6; no reliable D call. The CDR3 covers 18 residues. With 3 bases removed from V and 1 base from J, the gap between germline ends came to 16 bases. Germline V CDR1 and CDR2: MDHEN, SYDVKM. The CDR3 nucleotides read TGTGCCAGCAGTTTTTCCCCCAATAATCCGTCCTATAATTCACCCCTCCACTTT. Amino acid sequence: CASSFSPNNPSYNSPLHF.

The chain joins TRBV25-1 to TRBJ2-7; D gene ambiguous. The germline V gene has CDR1 MGHDK and CDR2 SYGVNS. CDR3 size: 11 residues. Trimming shortened V by 7 bases and J by 1 base, and 5 bases separated the two germline ends. CDR3 amino acids: CASTQSYEQYF. In DNA form, the CDR3 reads TGTGCCAGCACCCAATCCTACGAGCAGTACTTC.

This sequence joins TRBV27 and TRBJ1-1; a possible D gene is TRBD1 (6 bases). The CDR3 spans 12 residues. V was pared by 8 bases and J by 5 bases, with 12 bases between. Germline CDR1 MNHEY, CDR2 SMNVEV (reference sequence). CDR3 sequence reads: CASGRGVTEAFF. The CDR3 nucleotides are TGTGCCAGCGGCAGGGGAGTTACTGAAGCTTTCTTT.

The chain is built from TRBV27 and TRBJ2-1; 9 bases align to TRBD1. The CDR3 is made up of 16 amino acids. Trimming at V came to 8 bases and at J to 9 bases, leaving 17 bases not matched to a gene. Germline V gene sequence: CDR1 MNHEY, CDR2 SMNVEV (reference sequence). The CDR3 sequence is CASPRRKGTGFSEQFF. The CDR3 DNA follows: TGTGCCAGCCCCAGGAGGAAAGGGACAGGGTTTAGTGAGCAGTTCTTC.